The 10 T cell receptor beta chains below all came from one sample that was sequenced in a study of T cells after posttransplantation cyclophosphamide. Measured with immunoSEQ multiplex PCR; TCRdb has only the in-frame clones, and not every one. The sample includes some 35,000 clones, none of them occurring once. The sequenced sample was PBMCs. Every receptor here comes from a man aged 30 to 39 in good health and a related stem cell transplant donor.

This clone has ten or more counts. The chain joins TRBV5-1 to TRBJ2-7; 7 positions match TRBD1. The CDR3 consists of 14 residues. Trimming removed 5 bases from V and 3 bases from J; junction bases left unmatched: 8. Germline loops: CDR1 SGHRS, CDR2 YFSETQ. The CDR3 DNA follows: TGCGCCAGCAGTTTTCGACAGGGTCTCTACGAGCAGTACTTC. It translates to CASSFRQGLYEQYF.

This clone came up many times. This sequence joins TRBV28 and TRBJ1-1; 9 bases map to TRBD1. The length of the CDR3 is 15 residues. CDR1 MDHEN and CDR2 SYDVKM come from the germline V gene. V lost 7 bases and J lost 2; bases outside the gene matches: 8. Written as DNA, the CDR3 is TGTGCCAGCAAGAAACCGGGACAGGGAAACACTGAAGCTTTCTTT. Protein sequence: CASKKPGQGNTEAFF.

The chain links TRBV7-2 to TRBJ1-6, with 7 positions matching TRBD1. J gave up 4 bases and V 5 bases, and 8 bases lay outside the gene matches. The length of the CDR3 is 16 residues. Germline CDR1 reads SGHTA; CDR2 reads FQGNSA. The CDR3 region is CASSRTGDPYNSPLHF. As DNA, the CDR3 is TGTGCCAGCAGCCGAACAGGGGACCCTTATAATTCACCCCTCCACTTT.

This clone was detected ten times or more. The rearrangement joins TRBV5-4 to TRBJ1-5, with 9 bases fitting TRBD1. This CDR3 comprises 14 residues. Looked up from germline, CDR1 is SGHNT and CDR2 is YYREEE (reference sequence). J gave up 5 bases and V 3 bases, and 3 bases lay outside the gene matches. CDR3 in amino acids: CASSSGQGDQPQHF. The CDR3 coding sequence is TGTGCCAGCAGCTCGGGACAGGGTGATCAGCCCCAGCATTTT.

This clone was seen a handful of times. This chain joins TRBV7-2 and TRBJ2-5, with no clear D. V lost 1 base to trimming and J lost 5 bases, with 20 bases between them. From germline, CDR1 is SGHTA and CDR2 FQGNSA. The length of the CDR3 is 17 residues. The CDR3 loop is CASSLGARRNFVETQYF. As DNA, the CDR3 is TGTGCCAGCAGCTTAGGGGCCAGAAGAAACTTTGTGGAGACCCAGTACTTC.

The chain employs TRBV2 and TRBJ2-7, with 14 nucleotides matching TRBD2. The J call may be faulty, since TRBJ2-5 better matches the DNA end. This CDR3 comprises 17 residues. Germline CDR1 SNHLY, CDR2 FYNNEI. DNA of the CDR3: TGTGCCAGCAGTCCGGGACTAGCGGGGGTCCAACTGACGACCCAGTACTTC. It specifies CASSPGLAGVQLTTQYF.

The sample holds many counts of this clone. V usage is TRBV2 and J usage is TRBJ2-4; D gene unclear. CDR1 and CDR2 (germline): SNHLY, FYNNEI. Trimming removed 4 bases at V and 0 bases at J, with 13 bases between. The CDR3 extends over 16 amino acids. The CDR3 coding sequence is TGTGCCAGCAGTGCCGACTGGAACCTAGCCAAAAACATTCAGTACTTC. Translation: CASSADWNLAKNIQYF. Full variable domain (rest looked up from reference TRBV2 and TRBJ2-4): EPEVTQTPSHQVTQMGQEVILRCVPISNHLYFYWYRQILGQKVEFLVSFYNNEISEKSEIFDDQFSVERPDGSNFTLKIRSTKLEDSAMYFCASSADWNLAKNIQYFGAGTRLSVL.

This clone appeared many times. The chain recombines TRBV4-1 with TRBJ2-2, with D unresolved. The CDR3 runs to 18 residues. Germline assignment: CDR1 MGHRA and CDR2 YSYEKL. The V end was cut by 4 bases, the J end by 5 bases, with 23 bases between. CDR3 coding DNA: TGCGCCAGCAGCCTCGTCCCATTAGACTCCCGGTGGACCGGGGAGCTGTTTTTT. As protein: CASSLVPLDSRWTGELFF.

At least ten counts were recorded for this clone. The gene calls are TRBV11-2 and TRBJ1-2; weak D call: TRBD1 (5 bases). This CDR3 comprises 16 residues. V dropped 4 bases and J dropped 0 bases, with 15 bases sitting between them. Germline CDR1 reads SGHAT; CDR2 reads FQNNGV. CDR3 amino acids: CASSSFRQTPNYGYTF. CDR3 nucleotides: TGTGCCAGCAGCTCCTTTAGACAGACCCCTAACTATGGCTACACCTTC.

This clone was detected many times. The V gene is TRBV5-1, the J gene TRBJ1-4; D remains unclear. The CDR3 is 13 amino acids. Trimming cost V 2 bases and J 0 bases, with 2 bases left between them. Germline-derived CDR1 and CDR2 are SGHRS and YFSETQ. This CDR3 reads CASSFATNEKLFF. The CDR3 DNA is TGCGCCAGCAGCTTCGCAACTAATGAAAAACTGTTTTTT.